This T cell receptor beta chain was observed in a study of T cells in women clearing cervical HPV infection. Study context: Only a few women had HLA typing results available.

The CDR3 spans 13 residues. V shed 5 bases and J 6 bases; nucleotides not matched to a gene: 3. The protocol was immunoSEQ multiplex PCR, while the TCRdb copy is restricted to in-frame clones and leaves out a portion. The sample table sets out roughly 15,000 clones. Worth noting for this clone: With the read ending 3 residues before the CDR3 end, the germline J gene is used to fill in that end.

V is TRBV12-3 or TRBV12-4 and J is TRBJ2-2, with 7 bases aligning to TRBD2. The source is a woman aged 18-69 years with a cervical HPV16 infection that either progressed to CIN3+ or cleared (not recorded which). The specimen sequenced was blood buffy coat. The CDR3 loop reads CASSPGGAGELFF. Incomplete CDR3 DNA: TGTGCCAGCAGTCCTGGGGGGGCCGGGGAG.